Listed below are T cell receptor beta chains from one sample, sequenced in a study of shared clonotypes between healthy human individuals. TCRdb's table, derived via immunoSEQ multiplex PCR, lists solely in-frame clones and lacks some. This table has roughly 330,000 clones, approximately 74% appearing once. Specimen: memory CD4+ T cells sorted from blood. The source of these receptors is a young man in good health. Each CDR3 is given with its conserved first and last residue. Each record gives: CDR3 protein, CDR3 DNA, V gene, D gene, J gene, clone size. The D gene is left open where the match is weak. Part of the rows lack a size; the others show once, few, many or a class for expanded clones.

CASSLGGLAGAYTDTQYF,TGTGCCAGCAGCTTAGGGGGACTAGCGGGGGCCTACACAGATACGCAGTATTTT,TRBV5-4,TRBD2,TRBJ2-3,many
CASSHNTDTQYF,TGCGCCAGCAGCCATAACACAGATACGCAGTATTTT,TRBV4-1,NA,TRBJ2-3,NA
CASIGYSYNEQFF,TGTGCCAGCATCGGCTACTCCTACAATGAGCAGTTCTTC,TRBV28,NA,TRBJ2-1,NA
CASRPGQARNTEAFF,TGTGCCAGCAGGCCCGGACAGGCGAGGAACACTGAAGCTTTCTTT,TRBV2,TRBD1,TRBJ1-1,few
CASRDWNEKLFF,TGTGCCAGCAGGGACTGGAATGAAAAACTGTTTTTT,TRBV28,NA,TRBJ1-4,once
CASSLGGNEQFF,TGTGCCAGCTCCCTCGGGGGCAATGAGCAGTTCTTC,TRBV18,NA,TRBJ2-1,NA
CATSVWGGGSAGELFF,TGTGCCACCAGCGTTTGGGGAGGGGGCTCGGCCGGGGAGCTGTTTTTT,TRBV15,NA,TRBJ2-2,NA
CASSLPRGTKFSYEQYF,TGTGCCAGCAGCTTACCCCGGGGGACAAAATTTTCCTACGAGCAGTACTTC,TRBV11-2,NA,TRBJ2-7,once
CAWTQVVWGPWNYGYTF,TGTGCCTGGACCCAGGTAGTGTGGGGACCTTGGAACTATGGCTACACCTTC,TRBV30,NA,TRBJ1-2,NA
CASSSPRGNDQPQHF,TGTGCCAGCAGCAGTCCAAGGGGAAACGATCAGCCCCAGCATTTT,TRBV28,NA,TRBJ1-5,NA
CASSLVGIYNEQFF,TGTGCCAGCAGTTTGGTGGGGATCTACAATGAGCAGTTCTTC,TRBV28,NA,TRBJ2-1,NA
CASSRDGYEQYF,TGTGCCAGCAGCCGGGACGGCTACGAGCAGTACTTC,TRBV6-5,NA,TRBJ2-7,once
CASSLAANNEQFF,TGTGCCAGCAGTTTAGCAGCGAACAATGAGCAGTTCTTC,TRBV28,NA,TRBJ2-1,NA
CASSLASMGQGGLYF,TGTGCCAGCAGCTTAGCCAGTATGGGGCAGGGAGGACTATACTTC,TRBV7-2,NA,TRBJ2-7,once
CASSFREWETQYF,TGTGCCAGCAGCTTTAGGGAGTGGGAGACCCAGTACTTC,TRBV5-8,NA,TRBJ2-5,NA
CASSPNQGRGYTEAFF,TGTGCCAGCAGTCCAAATCAAGGCAGGGGGTACACTGAAGCTTTCTTT,TRBV28,TRBD1,TRBJ1-1,few
CASSFGGSTEAFF,TGTGCCAGCAGTTTTGGTGGATCCACTGAAGCTTTCTTT,TRBV28,NA,TRBJ1-1,NA
CASSPGQGAAFF,TGTGCCAGCAGCCCGGGACAGGGGGCCGCTTTCTTT,TRBV5-4,TRBD1,TRBJ1-1,many
CASSYSGTSGRSKQFF,TGTGCCAGCAGTTACTCCGGGACTAGCGGGAGGTCCAAGCAGTTCTTC,TRBV6-6,TRBD2,TRBJ2-1,NA
CAIRTDQGTDTQYF,TGTGCCATCCGCACCGACCAGGGGACAGATACGCAGTATTTT,TRBV10-3,NA,TRBJ2-3,NA
CASSLGDRDQMGEQYF,TGTGCCAGCAGCTTAGGGGACCGAGATCAAATGGGCGAGCAGTACTTC,TRBV11-2,NA,TRBJ2-7,NA
CASSEQGQGVAFF,TGTGCCAGCAGTGAACAGGGACAGGGAGTAGCTTTCTTT,TRBV25-1,TRBD1,TRBJ1-1,few
CASSSGVHTIYF,TGTGCCAGCAGTTCCGGTGTCCACACCATATATTTT,TRBV6-5,NA,TRBJ1-3,NA
CASSQDPGVSYNEQFF,TGCGCCAGCAGCCAAGACCCGGGAGTCTCCTACAATGAGCAGTTCTTC,TRBV4-3,NA,TRBJ2-1,NA
CASRETGKTQYF,TGTGCCAGCAGGGAGACAGGGAAAACCCAGTACTTC,TRBV2,TRBD1,TRBJ2-5,NA
CASSLIETGEGYTF,TGCGCCAGCAGCTTGATAGAGACAGGGGAAGGCTACACCTTC,TRBV5-1,TRBD1,TRBJ1-2,NA
CASSASSGRAMAGHTEAFF,TGCGCCAGCAGTGCCTCATCGGGACGGGCCATGGCAGGACACACTGAAGCTTTCTTT,TRBV10-1,NA,TRBJ1-1,NA
CASSWGRDNQPQHF,TGTGCCAGCAGCTGGGGCAGGGACAATCAGCCCCAGCATTTT,TRBV5-6,NA,TRBJ1-5,few
CASSYLETDYGYTF,TGTGCCAGCAGTTACCTGGAGACGGACTATGGCTACACCTTC,TRBV6-6,NA,TRBJ1-2,once
CASRARPMAEAFF,TGTGCCAGCAGAGCCCGGCCGATGGCTGAAGCTTTCTTT,TRBV2,NA,TRBJ1-1,NA
CAWSRDSSNQPQHF,TGTGCCTGGAGTAGGGACAGCAGCAATCAGCCCCAGCATTTT,TRBV30,TRBD1,TRBJ1-5,NA
CASSVESGTTDTQYF,TGTGCCAGCAGCGTAGAGAGCGGGACCACAGATACGCAGTATTTT,TRBV9,TRBD2,TRBJ2-3,few
CSVEWGGPSSYNEQFF,TGCAGCGTTGAATGGGGGGGACCCAGCTCCTACAATGAGCAGTTCTTC,TRBV29-1,TRBD2,TRBJ2-1,NA
CASSSVGRRSGQPQHF,TGTGCCAGCAGTTCCGTAGGCCGTCGGTCGGGTCAGCCCCAGCATTTT,TRBV28,NA,TRBJ1-5,NA
CASSQNSQETQYF,TGTGCCAGCAGCCAGAACAGCCAAGAGACCCAGTACTTC,TRBV11-2,NA,TRBJ2-5,NA
CASSQGRTGDETQYF,TGCGCCAGCAGCCAAGGAAGAACGGGAGACGAGACCCAGTACTTC,TRBV4-1,NA,TRBJ2-5,NA
CATSRGRENEQFF,TGTGCCACCAGCAGAGGCAGGGAGAATGAGCAGTTCTTC,TRBV15,NA,TRBJ2-1,NA
CASSLGAGGSQETQYF,TGTGCCAGCAGCTTAGGGGCGGGAGGTTCCCAAGAGACCCAGTACTTC,TRBV7-9,TRBD2,TRBJ2-5,once
CASSFRPAHGLGGEQFF,TGTGCCAGCAGCTTCCGCCCGGCCCATGGCTTAGGCGGTGAGCAGTTCTTC,TRBV7-2,NA,TRBJ2-1,few
CASSEFIAAGGEKLFF,TGTGCCAGCAGTGAATTTATTGCGGCAGGCGGTGAAAAACTGTTTTTT,TRBV6-1,NA,TRBJ1-4,NA
CASSFGGKLFF,TGTGCCAGCAGCTTCGGGGGGAAACTGTTTTTT,TRBV7-9,NA,TRBJ1-4,NA
CASSYGTTHEKLFF,TGTGCCAGTAGTTACGGAACAACCCATGAAAAACTGTTTTTT,TRBV19,NA,TRBJ1-4,once
CASRFGQGFDQPQHF,TGTGCCAGCAGGTTCGGACAGGGGTTCGATCAGCCCCAGCATTTT,TRBV5-6,TRBD1,TRBJ1-5,NA
CASSYPFFPGGPDTQYF,TGTGCCAGCAGTTATCCGTTCTTTCCGGGAGGGCCGGATACGCAGTATTTT,TRBV28,TRBD2,TRBJ2-3,NA
CASSTGLAGVDTQYF,TGTGCCAGCAGCACGGGACTAGCGGGAGTAGATACGCAGTATTTT,TRBV5-4,TRBD2,TRBJ2-3,NA
CARSPTGDGLARSTRSYNEQFF,TGTGCCAGAAGCCCTACCGGGGATGGACTAGCGAGATCGACACGGAGCTACAATGAGCAGTTCTTC,TRBV5-3,TRBD2,TRBJ2-1,NA